This T cell receptor (beta chain) is drawn from a study of human T cells and chemical hapten exposure. For the study at large: Upper-back patch tests with 0.01% DPC were read at 6 days. Diagnoses of alopecia areata, totalis or universalis occurred in mostly female patients.

General observations from the study: No change in TCRs above 1 in 1000 frequency was produced by DPC sensitization.

This clonotype came up many times. Its matching antigen is unknown. TCRdb passed the RACE reads through MiXCR, listing each CDR3 protein once. This sample has about 35,000 distinct CDR3 sequences, with around 12% found just once. The germline V and J ends were trimmed by 4 bases and 1 base, with 17 bases remaining between them. Germline-derived CDR1 and CDR2 are SGHRS and YFSETQ. CDR3 length equals 16 residues. The time point here: pre-sensitization, week 0. The treatment is: therapeutic diphenylcyclopropenone sensitization with weekly scalp DPC. Total RNA extraction was carried out from unfractionated whole blood. Sample donors consisted of patients with alopecia, aged 18 to 70 years, who were suitable for DPC.

The J gene is TRBJ1-2, the V gene TRBV5-1; the D gene is possibly TRBD1 (6 bases). The sequences come from whole blood, collected in connection with sensitization to the hapten diphenylcyclopropenone (DPC). This clonotype was sampled from a middle-aged woman with alopecia areata. Some clones in this sample may be carry-over from other donors' samples. CDR3 region: CASSHPGTQLNYGYTF. Written as DNA, the CDR3 is TGCGCCAGCAGCCATCCCGGGACACAACTTAACTATGGCTACACCTTC. Based on the CDR3 plus reference TRBV5-1 and TRBJ1-2, the full variable domain is KAGVTQTPRYLIKTRGQQVTLSCSPISGHRSVSWYQQTPGQGLQFLFEYFSETQRNKGNFPGRFSGRQFSNSRSEMNVSTLELGDSALYLCASSHPGTQLNYGYTFGSGTRLTVV.